The clone carrying this T cell receptor (beta chain) was recorded many times. This specimen comes from a study of CD8 T cells in ankylosing spondylitis. J lost 3 bases, V lost 6 bases, and 5 bases had no gene match. CDR3 size: 14 residues. MiXCR was run by TCRdb on the 5' RACE reads, yielding one entry per CDR3 protein. The sample comprises about 240,000 distinct CDR3 sequences, over 8.5% of which are singletons, and approximately 7% rests with the top ten. This chain uses TRBV12-3 or TRBV12-4 with TRBJ1-5; 7 bases agree with TRBD1. The clonotype comes from a male donor with ankylosing spondylitis or in good health (not recorded which). Sequenced material: blood, either unsorted or a sorted T cell fraction (not recorded which). Here the CDR3 DNA reads TGTGCCAGCAGGGCTACAGGGGTCAATCAGCCCCAGCATTTT. Translated, it gives CASRATGVNQPQHF.